Below, one TCR beta chain is given with its context. This entry belongs to a study of cytomegalovirus exposure and HLA in healthy donors. The PCR ran on 60 Vbeta and 13 Jbeta primers. Profiled with immunoSEQ multiplex PCR; TCRdb holds only in-frame clones, not every one. In the table there are some 80,000 clones, over 75% of which are singletons. The sequence came from a middle-aged man in good health and CMV-seronegative. The sample taken for sequencing was PBMCs.

This CDR3 reads CASSYSPSPYTQYF. The CDR3 bases are TGTGCCAGCAGTTACTCGCCAAGCCCTTATACGCAGTATTTT. This sequence joins TRBV6-6 and TRBJ2-3; D not certain. The CDR3 is made up of 14 amino acids. The V end lost 0 bases, the J end lost 7 bases, and 11 bases lay between the germline ends. The germline V gene encodes CDR1 MNHNY and CDR2 SVGAGI (reference sequence).